One and the same sample provided the 7 T cell receptor beta chains below, sequenced in a study of cytomegalovirus exposure and HLA in healthy donors. Repertoires were generated with immunoSEQ multiplex PCR, while TCRdb's copy carries only in-frame clones and drops some. The sample records 200,000 or so clones, more than 80% being singletons. The sample consisted of PBMCs. These receptors were collected from a man in his late teens or twenties in good health and CMV-seropositive.

This clone appeared a single time. The V gene is TRBV7-9, the J gene TRBJ2-2; D may be TRBD1 (6 bases). The CDR3 has 14 amino acids. In germline, CDR1 is SEHNR, CDR2 FQNEAQ (reference sequence). V was clipped by 0 bases and J by 5 bases, with 7 bases between them. Here the CDR3 DNA reads TGTGCCAGCAGCTTAGCGGGGACAACCGGGGAGCTGTTTTTT. Its translation is CASSLAGTTGELFF. The variable domain in full, with the rest retrieved from reference TRBV7-9 and TRBJ2-2, is DTGVSQNPRHKITKRGQNVTFRCDPISEHNRLYWYRQTLGQGPEFLTYFQNEAQLEKSRLLSDRFSAERPKGSFSTLEIQRTEQGDSAMYLCASSLAGTTGELFFGEGSRLTVL.

The chain uses TRBV2 and TRBJ2-2, with 7 positions matching TRBD1. Germline-derived CDR1 and CDR2 are SNHLY and FYNNEI. This CDR3 is 15 amino acids long. J gave up 5 bases and V 6 bases, and 9 bases lay outside the gene matches. The CDR3 is CASRLTGSRTGELFF. In nucleotides, the CDR3 is TGTGCCAGCAGGCTGACAGGGAGCAGAACCGGGGAGCTGTTTTTT.

This chain uses TRBV30 with TRBJ1-1; D unclear. Deletions cut 1 base from V and 3 bases from J, with 15 bases between. Germline loops: CDR1 GTSNPN, CDR2 SVGIG (reference sequence). The CDR3 is 15 residues long. CDR3: CAWSARGALYTEAFF. CDR3 nucleotide sequence: TGTGCCTGGAGTGCCCGAGGAGCCCTCTACACTGAAGCTTTCTTT.

The chain combines TRBV7-6 with TRBJ2-1; 10 bases agree with TRBD2. V lost 4 bases and J lost 3; bases outside the gene matches: 12. The germline V gene has CDR1 SGHVS and CDR2 FNYEAQ. The CDR3 is 18 residues long. CDR3 sequence: CASSSPTSGHPNYNEQFF. The CDR3 bases are TGTGCCAGCAGCTCCCCGACTAGCGGGCACCCCAACTACAATGAGCAGTTCTTC.

V gene TRBV6-4 combines with J gene TRBJ2-2; 10 positions match TRBD1. V shed 4 bases, J shed 6 bases, and the junction held 8 bases outside the gene matches. The CDR3 runs to 16 residues. CDR1 is MRHNA, CDR2 SNTAGT, per germline. CDR3 sequence: CASSASTGGLAGELFF. The CDR3 region has the DNA TGTGCCAGCAGTGCCTCGACAGGGGGCTTGGCCGGGGAGCTGTTTTTT.

The chain's CDR3 is CASSWGGGNTEAFF. For the CDR3, the DNA is TGTGCCAGCAGCTGGGGGGGCGGGAACACTGAAGCTTTCTTT. The chain couples TRBV7-3 to TRBJ1-1; D perhaps matches TRBD1 (6 bases). Trimming took off 4 bases at V and 1 base at J, with 10 bases between the two ends. The CDR3 is made up of 14 amino acids. Germline CDR1 and CDR2: SGHTA and FQGTGA.

The chain joins TRBV6-5 to TRBJ2-7; no firm D call. Germline assignment: CDR1 MNHEY and CDR2 SVGAGI. CDR3 length: 13 amino acids. Deletions cut 4 bases from V and 6 bases from J, with 13 bases between. CDR3 in DNA: TGTGCCAGCAGTTTGGGCGTTCAGGTCGAGCAGTACTTC. Translated: CASSLGVQVEQYF.